The clone carrying this T cell receptor (beta chain) has more than one count but fewer than ten. Its matching antigen is unknown. The data derive from a study of beta chain features in type 1 diabetes. For the study at large: Investigators examined roughly 99,000,000 sorted cells across all samples. Study-wide findings and caveats: Moderate but significant shortening of TCRB CDR3s was recorded in all four CD4+ subsets from Type 1 diabetes patients.

As every portion of the isolated RNA was reverse transcribed, the sequencing read expressed TCRB transcripts. Naive, central memory and regulatory T cell samples yielded about 3.57 million reads on average. The repertoire was sequenced with immunoSEQ multiplex PCR; TCRdb's copy has only in-frame clones and lacks some. This sample yields about 170,000 clones, of which around 7.8% are seen a single time; about 1% belongs to the top ten. The authors sorted CD4+ naive, central memory, regulatory and stem cell-like memory cells via CD45RO/CCR7/CD25/CD127/CD95/CD27. From germline, CDR1 is LNHDA and CDR2 SQIVND (reference sequence). The V gene lost 6 bases and the J gene lost 3 bases, with 15 bases spanning the gap. The CDR3 runs to 15 residues.

The sequence was collected from a woman between 40 and 50 years old with type 1 diabetes. The chain combines TRBV19 with TRBJ2-1; a possible D gene is TRBD2 (6 bases). The sample consisted of central memory CD4+ T cells from blood. CDR3 amino acids: CASSQGLGDYNEQFF. CDR3 nucleotide sequence: TGTGCCAGTAGCCAGGGACTCGGCGACTACAATGAGCAGTTCTTC.